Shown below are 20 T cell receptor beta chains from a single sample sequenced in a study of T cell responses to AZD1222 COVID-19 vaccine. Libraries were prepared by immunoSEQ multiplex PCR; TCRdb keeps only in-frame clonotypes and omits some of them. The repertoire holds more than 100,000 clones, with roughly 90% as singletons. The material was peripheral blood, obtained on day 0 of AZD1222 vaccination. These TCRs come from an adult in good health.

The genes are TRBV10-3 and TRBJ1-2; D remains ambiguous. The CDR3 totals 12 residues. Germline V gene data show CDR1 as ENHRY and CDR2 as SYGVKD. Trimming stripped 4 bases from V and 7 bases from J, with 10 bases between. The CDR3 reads CAISGFLVGYTF. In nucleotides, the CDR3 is TGTGCCATCAGTGGATTTCTGGTTGGCTACACCTTC.

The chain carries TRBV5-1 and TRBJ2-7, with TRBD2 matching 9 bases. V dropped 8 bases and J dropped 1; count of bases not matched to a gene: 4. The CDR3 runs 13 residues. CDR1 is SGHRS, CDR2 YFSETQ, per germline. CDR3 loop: CASSGGSSYEQYF. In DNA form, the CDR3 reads TGCGCCAGTAGCGGGGGCTCTTCCTACGAGCAGTACTTC.

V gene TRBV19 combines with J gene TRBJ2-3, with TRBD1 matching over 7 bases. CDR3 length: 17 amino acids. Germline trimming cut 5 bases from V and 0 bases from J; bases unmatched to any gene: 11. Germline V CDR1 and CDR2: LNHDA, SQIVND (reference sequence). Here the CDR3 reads CASSSWDSSSSTDTQYF. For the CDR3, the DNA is TGTGCCAGTAGTTCCTGGGACAGTTCGTCTAGCACAGATACGCAGTATTTT.

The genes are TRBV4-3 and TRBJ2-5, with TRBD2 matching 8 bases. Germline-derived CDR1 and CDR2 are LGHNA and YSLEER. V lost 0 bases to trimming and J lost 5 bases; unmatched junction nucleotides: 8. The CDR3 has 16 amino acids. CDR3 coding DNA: TGCGCCAGCAGCCAAGAAAGGAGCGGGAGTGGGGAGACCCAGTACTTC. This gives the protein CASSQERSGSGETQYF.

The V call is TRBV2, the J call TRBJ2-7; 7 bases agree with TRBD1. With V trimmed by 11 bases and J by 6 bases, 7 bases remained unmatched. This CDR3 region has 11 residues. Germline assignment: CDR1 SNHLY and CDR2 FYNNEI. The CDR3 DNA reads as TGTGCCGGCCGACAGGGCCCCGAGCAGTACTTC. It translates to CAGRQGPEQYF.

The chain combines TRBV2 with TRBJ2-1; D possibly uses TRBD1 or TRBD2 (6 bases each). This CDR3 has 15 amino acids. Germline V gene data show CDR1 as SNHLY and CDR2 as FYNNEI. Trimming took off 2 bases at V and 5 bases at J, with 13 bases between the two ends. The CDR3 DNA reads TGTGCCAGCAGTGAAAGGAGGGGGGATAACAATGAGCAGTTCTTC. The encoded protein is CASSERRGDNNEQFF.

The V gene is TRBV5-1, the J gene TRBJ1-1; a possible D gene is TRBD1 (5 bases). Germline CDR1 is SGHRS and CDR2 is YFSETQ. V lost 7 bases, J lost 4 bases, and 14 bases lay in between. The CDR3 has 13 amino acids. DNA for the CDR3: TGCGCCAGCGGACCCTCGGGGGGCACTGAAGCTTTCTTT. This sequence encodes CASGPSGGTEAFF.

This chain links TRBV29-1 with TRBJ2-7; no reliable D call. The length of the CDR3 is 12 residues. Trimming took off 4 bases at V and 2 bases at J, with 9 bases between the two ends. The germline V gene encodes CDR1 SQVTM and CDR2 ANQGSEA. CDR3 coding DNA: TGCAGCGTTGGAGTACCTACCTACGAGCAGTACTTC. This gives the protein CSVGVPTYEQYF.

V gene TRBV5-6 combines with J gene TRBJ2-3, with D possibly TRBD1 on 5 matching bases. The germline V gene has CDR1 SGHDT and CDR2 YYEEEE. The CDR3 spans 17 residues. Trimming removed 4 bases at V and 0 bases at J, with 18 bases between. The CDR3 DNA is TGTGCCAGCAGCCGGCCGTTAGGGGCTTCAAGCACAGATACGCAGTATTTT. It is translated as CASSRPLGASSTDTQYF.

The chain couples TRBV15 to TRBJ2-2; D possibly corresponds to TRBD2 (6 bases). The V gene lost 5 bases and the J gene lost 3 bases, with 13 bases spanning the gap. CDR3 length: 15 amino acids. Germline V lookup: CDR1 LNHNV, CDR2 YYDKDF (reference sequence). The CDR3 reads CATSGSEGHTGELFF. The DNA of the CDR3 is TGTGCCACCAGCGGGTCGGAGGGGCACACCGGGGAGCTGTTTTTT.

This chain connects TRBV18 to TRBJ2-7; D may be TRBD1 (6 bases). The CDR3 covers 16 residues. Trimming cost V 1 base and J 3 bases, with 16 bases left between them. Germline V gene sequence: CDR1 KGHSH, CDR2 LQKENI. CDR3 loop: CASSPLSGERLYEQYF. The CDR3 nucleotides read TGTGCCAGCTCACCACTGTCAGGGGAGAGACTCTACGAGCAGTACTTC.

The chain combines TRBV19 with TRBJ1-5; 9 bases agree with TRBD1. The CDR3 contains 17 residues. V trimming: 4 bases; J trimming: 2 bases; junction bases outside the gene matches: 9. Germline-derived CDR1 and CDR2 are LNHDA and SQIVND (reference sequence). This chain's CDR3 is CASSTNRGLGGNQPQHF. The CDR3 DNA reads TGTGCCAGTAGTACTAACAGGGGGCTAGGGGGCAATCAGCCCCAGCATTTT.

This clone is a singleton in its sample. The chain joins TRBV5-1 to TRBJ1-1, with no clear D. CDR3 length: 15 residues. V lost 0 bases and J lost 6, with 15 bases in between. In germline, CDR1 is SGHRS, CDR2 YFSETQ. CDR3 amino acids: CASSLEAGITAEAFF. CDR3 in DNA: TGCGCCAGCAGCTTGGAGGCAGGCATAACGGCTGAAGCTTTCTTT.

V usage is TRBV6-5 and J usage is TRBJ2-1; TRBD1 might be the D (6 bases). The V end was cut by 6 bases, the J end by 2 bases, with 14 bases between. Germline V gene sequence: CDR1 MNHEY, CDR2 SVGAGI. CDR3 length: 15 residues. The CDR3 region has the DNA TGTGCCAGCAGCCCCCCCGACAGGACCTACAATGAGCAGTTCTTC. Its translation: CASSPPDRTYNEQFF.

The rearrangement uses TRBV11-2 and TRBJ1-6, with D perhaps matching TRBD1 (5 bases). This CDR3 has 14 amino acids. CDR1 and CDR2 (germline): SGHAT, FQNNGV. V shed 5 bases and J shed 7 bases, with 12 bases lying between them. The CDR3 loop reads CASSRIGGNSPLHF. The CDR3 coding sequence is TGTGCCAGCAGCCGTATCGGGGGGAATTCACCCCTCCACTTT.

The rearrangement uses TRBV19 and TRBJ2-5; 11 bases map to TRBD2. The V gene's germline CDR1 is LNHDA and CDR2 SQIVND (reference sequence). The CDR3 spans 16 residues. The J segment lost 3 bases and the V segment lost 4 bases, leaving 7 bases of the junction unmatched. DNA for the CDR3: TGTGCCAGTAGTACCACCGCGACTAGCGGGAAAGAGACCCAGTACTTC. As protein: CASSTTATSGKETQYF.

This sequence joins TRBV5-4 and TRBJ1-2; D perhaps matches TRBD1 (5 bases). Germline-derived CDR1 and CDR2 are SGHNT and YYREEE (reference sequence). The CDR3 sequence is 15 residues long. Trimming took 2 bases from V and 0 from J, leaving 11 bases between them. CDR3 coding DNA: TGTGCCAGCAGCTTAGGCGGGACCACTAACTATGGCTACACCTTC. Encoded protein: CASSLGGTTNYGYTF.

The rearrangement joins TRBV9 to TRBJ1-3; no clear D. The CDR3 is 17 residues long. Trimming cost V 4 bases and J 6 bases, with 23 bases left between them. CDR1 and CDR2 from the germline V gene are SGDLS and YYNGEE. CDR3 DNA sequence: TGTGCCAGCAGCTCCCGGTATGATCGGGTAGACGTAAACACCATATATTTT. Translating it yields CASSSRYDRVDVNTIYF.

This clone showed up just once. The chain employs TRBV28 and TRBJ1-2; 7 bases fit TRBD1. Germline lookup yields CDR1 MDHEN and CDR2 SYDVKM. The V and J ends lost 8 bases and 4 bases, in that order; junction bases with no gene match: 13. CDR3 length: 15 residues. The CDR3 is CASWNQGQSRYGYTF. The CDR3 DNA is TGTGCCAGCTGGAATCAGGGACAGAGTCGCTATGGCTACACCTTC.

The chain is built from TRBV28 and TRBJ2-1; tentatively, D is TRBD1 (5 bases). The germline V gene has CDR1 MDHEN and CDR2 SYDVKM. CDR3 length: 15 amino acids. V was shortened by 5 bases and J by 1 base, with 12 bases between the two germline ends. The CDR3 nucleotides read TGTGCCAGCAGTATCACAGGTGGGTCCTACAATGAGCAGTTCTTC. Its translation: CASSITGGSYNEQFF.